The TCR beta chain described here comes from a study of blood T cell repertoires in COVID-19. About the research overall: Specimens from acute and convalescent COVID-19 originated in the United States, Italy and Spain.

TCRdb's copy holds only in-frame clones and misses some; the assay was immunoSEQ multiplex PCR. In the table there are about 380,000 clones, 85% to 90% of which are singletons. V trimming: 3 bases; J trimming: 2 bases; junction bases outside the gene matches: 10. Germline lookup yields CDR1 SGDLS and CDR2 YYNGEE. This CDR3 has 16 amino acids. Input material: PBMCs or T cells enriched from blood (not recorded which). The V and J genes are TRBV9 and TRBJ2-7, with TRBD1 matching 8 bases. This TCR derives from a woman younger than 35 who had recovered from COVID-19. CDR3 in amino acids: CASSASGTGPTYEQYF. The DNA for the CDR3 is TGTGCCAGCAGCGCCTCCGGGACAGGCCCTACCTACGAGCAGTACTTC.